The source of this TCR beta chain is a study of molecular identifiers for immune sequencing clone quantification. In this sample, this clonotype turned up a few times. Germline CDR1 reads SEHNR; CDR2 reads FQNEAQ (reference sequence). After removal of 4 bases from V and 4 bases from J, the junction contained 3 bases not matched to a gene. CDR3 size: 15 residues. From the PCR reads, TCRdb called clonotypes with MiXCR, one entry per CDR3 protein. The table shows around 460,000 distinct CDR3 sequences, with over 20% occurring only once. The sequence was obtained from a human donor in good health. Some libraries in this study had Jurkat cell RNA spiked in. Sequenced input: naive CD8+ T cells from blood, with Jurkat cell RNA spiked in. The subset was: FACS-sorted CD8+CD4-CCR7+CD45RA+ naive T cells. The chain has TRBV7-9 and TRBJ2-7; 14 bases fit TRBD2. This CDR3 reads CASSWRTSGGYEQYF. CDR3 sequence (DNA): TGTGCCAGCAGCTGGCGGACTAGCGGGGGGTACGAGCAGTACTTC.